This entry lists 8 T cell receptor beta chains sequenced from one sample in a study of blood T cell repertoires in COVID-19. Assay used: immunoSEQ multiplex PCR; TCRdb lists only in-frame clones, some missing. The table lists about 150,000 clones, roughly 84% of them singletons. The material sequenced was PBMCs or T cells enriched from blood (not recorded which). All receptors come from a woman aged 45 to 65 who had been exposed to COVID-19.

CDR3 bases: TGTGCCAGCAGCCAAGAAGGGGTCACAGATACGCAGTATTTT. Protein sequence: CASSQEGVTDTQYF. This chain connects TRBV3-1 (or the pseudogene TRBV3-2) to TRBJ2-3; the D gene is possibly TRBD1 (5 bases). V gave up 0 bases and J gave up 2 bases, with 6 bases separating them. CDR3 length: 14 amino acids. Germline assignment: CDR1 LGHDT and CDR2 YNNKEL (reference sequence).

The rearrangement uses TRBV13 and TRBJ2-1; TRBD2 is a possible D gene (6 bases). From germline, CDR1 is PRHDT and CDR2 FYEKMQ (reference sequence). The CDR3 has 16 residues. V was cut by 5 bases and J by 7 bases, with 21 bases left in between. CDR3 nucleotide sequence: TGTGCCAGCAGCGCGTACGGGACTTCCGGAAGTAATGAGCAGTTCTTC. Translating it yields CASSAYGTSGSNEQFF.

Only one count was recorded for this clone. The CDR3 bases are TGTGCCTGGGGTGGGACTAGCGGATTGAGCTCCTACGAGCAGTACTTC. Translation gives CAWGGTSGLSSYEQYF. The chain is built from TRBV30 and TRBJ2-7, with TRBD2 matching 11 bases. V lost 5 bases to trimming and J lost 0 bases; unmatched junction nucleotides: 9. Germline V gene data show CDR1 as GTSNPN and CDR2 as SVGIG (reference sequence). The CDR3 has 16 amino acids.

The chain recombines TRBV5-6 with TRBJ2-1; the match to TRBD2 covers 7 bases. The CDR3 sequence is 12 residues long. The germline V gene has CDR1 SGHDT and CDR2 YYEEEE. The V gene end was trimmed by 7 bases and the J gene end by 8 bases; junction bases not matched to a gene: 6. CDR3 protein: CASGRVRHEQFF. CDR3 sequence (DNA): TGTGCCAGCGGGAGGGTCCGACATGAGCAGTTCTTC.

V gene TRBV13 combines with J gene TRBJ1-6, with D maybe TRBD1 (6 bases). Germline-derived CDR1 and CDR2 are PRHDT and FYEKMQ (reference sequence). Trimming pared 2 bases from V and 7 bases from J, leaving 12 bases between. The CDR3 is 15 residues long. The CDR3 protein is CASSLSGTYNSPLHF. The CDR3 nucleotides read TGTGCCAGCAGCTTAAGTGGGACATACAATTCACCCCTCCACTTT.

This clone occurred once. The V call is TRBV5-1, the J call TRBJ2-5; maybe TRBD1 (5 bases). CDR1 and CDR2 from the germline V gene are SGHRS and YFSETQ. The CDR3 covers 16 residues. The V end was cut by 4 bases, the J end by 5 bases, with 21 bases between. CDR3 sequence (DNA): TGCGCCAGCAGCCGGGCGCCATCCGGAGCAGGGGAGACCCAGTACTTC. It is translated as CASSRAPSGAGETQYF.

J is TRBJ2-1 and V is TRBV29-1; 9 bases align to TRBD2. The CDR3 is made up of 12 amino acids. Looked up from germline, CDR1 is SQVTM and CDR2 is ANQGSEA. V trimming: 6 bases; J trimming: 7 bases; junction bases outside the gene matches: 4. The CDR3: CSVAGGPNEQFF. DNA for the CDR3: TGCAGCGTGGCGGGGGGGCCGAATGAGCAGTTCTTC.

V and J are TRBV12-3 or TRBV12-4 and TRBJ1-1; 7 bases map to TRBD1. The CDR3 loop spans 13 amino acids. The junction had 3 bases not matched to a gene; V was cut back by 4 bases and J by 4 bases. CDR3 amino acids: CASSSYRGTEAFF. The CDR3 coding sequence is TGTGCCAGCAGTTCCTACAGGGGCACTGAAGCTTTCTTT.